This T cell receptor beta chain was obtained from a study of blood T cells in healthy people across ages. Study information: Capture via template switching afforded approximately one barcoded beta molecule per two T cells. Study-level points and caveats: Both naive CD4+ cell counts and diversity were greater in long-lived donors than in aged donors. Unsorted PBMC material precluded a definitive naive versus antigen-experienced comparison.

Germline assignment: CDR1 MNHNY and CDR2 SVGAGI (reference sequence). This CDR3 has 14 residues. V was pared by 5 bases and J by 4 bases, with 14 bases between. Extractions gave at least 5.5 micrograms of total RNA per sample. Combining a sample-barcoded 5' primer with a J-beta primer mix, a second PCR ran for roughly 7 to 12 cycles. TCRdb recomputed calls from the 5' RACE reads with MiXCR, one row per CDR3 protein. The repertoire holds approximately 820,000 distinct CDR3 sequences, with around 42% as singletons. Of note for this clonotype: The antigen is unknown.

The V gene is TRBV6-6, the J gene TRBJ1-1, with D possibly matching TRBD1 (5 bases). The TCR comes from a man aged 55 to 70 in good health. Sequenced: blood. CDR3 nucleotide sequence: TGTGCCAGCAGTGGGACCCGGGACGGCACTGAAGCTTTCTTT. This encodes CASSGTRDGTEAFF.